Listed below are T cell receptor beta chains from one sample, sequenced in a study of blood T cell repertoires in COVID-19. Measured with immunoSEQ multiplex PCR; TCRdb has only the in-frame clones, and not every one. Here the sample spans fewer than 250,000 clones, 80% to 90% being singletons. The sample taken for sequencing was peripheral blood. These receptors all stem from a woman between 45 and 65 years old with active or convalescent COVID-19. Each CDR3 is given with its conserved first and last residue. D genes are given only for firm matches. Expanded clones get a size class; other rows say once, few or many, or leave the size out.

TRBV19	TRBD1	NA	TRBJ1-3	CASSWDRGRGSGNTIYF	TGTGCCAGTAGTTGGGACAGGGGGCGCGGCTCTGGAAACACCATATATTTT
TRBV11-2	TRBD1	NA	TRBJ1-6	CASSLGLRGPSSYNSPLHF	TGTGCCAGCAGCTTAGGCCTCAGGGGGCCGAGCTCCTATAATTCACCCCTCCACTTT
TRBV19	TRBD2	NA	TRBJ2-2	CATLRTSGRGTGELFF	TGTGCCACCCTTCGGACTAGCGGGAGGGGGACCGGGGAGCTGTTTTTT
TRBV2	NA	NA	TRBJ1-6	CACQISYNSPLHF	TGTGCCTGCCAGATCTCCTATAATTCACCCCTCCACTTT
TRBV18	NA	NA	TRBJ1-1	CASSQNKNTEAFF	TGTGCCAGCTCACAGAACAAGAACACTGAAGCTTTCTTT
TRBV6-5	NA	NA	TRBJ1-1	CASSYSERSAEAFF	TGTGCCAGCAGTTACTCAGAGCGAAGTGCTGAAGCTTTCTTT
TRBV5-1	TRBD2	NA	TRBJ2-7	CASSLVPSGSATHEQYF	TGCGCCAGCAGCTTGGTGCCTAGCGGGAGCGCTACGCACGAGCAGTACTTC
TRBV28	NA	NA	TRBJ1-2	CASSLEKTGRANYGYTF	TGTGCCAGCAGTCTCGAGAAAACAGGGCGAGCTAACTATGGCTACACCTTC
TRBV6-5	TRBD1	NA	TRBJ1-1	CASRMGQVNTEAFF	TGTGCCAGCAGGATGGGACAGGTGAACACTGAAGCTTTCTTT
TRBV5-3	NA	NA	TRBJ2-4	CARSSGDSLKKNIQYF	TGTGCCAGAAGCTCTGGGGACTCATTGAAAAAAAACATTCAGTACTTC
TRBV7-9	TRBD2	once	TRBJ2-2	CASSIQRGRRTGELFF	TGTGCCAGCAGTATCCAGCGGGGGCGACGGACCGGGGAGCTGTTTTTT
TRBV10-3	TRBD2	once	TRBJ2-1	CAISLGLAGGSSYNEQFF	TGTGCCATCAGCCTCGGACTAGCGGGGGGGAGCTCCTACAATGAGCAGTTCTTC
TRBV28	TRBD1	once	TRBJ1-2	CASRTGGEGNYGYTF	TGTGCCAGCAGGACAGGGGGGGAGGGCAACTATGGCTACACCTTC
TRBV5-1	NA	NA	TRBJ1-6	CASSLVTGLGSPLHF	TGCGCCAGCAGCTTGGTCACAGGGCTGGGTTCACCCCTCCACTTT
TRBV18	NA	NA	TRBJ1-2	CASSPRTDNYGYTF	TGTGCCAGCTCACCCCGGACAGATAACTATGGCTACACCTTC
TRBV7-2	TRBD1	NA	TRBJ1-2	CASSLRPGQANGYGYTF	TGTGCCAGCAGCTTACGACCGGGACAGGCTAACGGCTATGGCTACACCTTC
TRBV11-2	NA	few	TRBJ2-2	CASSLAGELFF	TGTGCCAGCAGCCTCGCCGGGGAGCTGTTTTTT
TRBV28	NA	NA	TRBJ2-1	CASKYSTSSYNEQFF	TGTGCCAGCAAATACAGTACGAGCTCCTACAATGAGCAGTTCTTC
TRBV20-1	TRBD1	NA	TRBJ2-7	CSASSDRAPFYEQYF	TGCAGTGCTAGTTCCGACAGGGCCCCCTTTTACGAGCAGTACTTC
TRBV5-4	TRBD1	NA	TRBJ2-2	CASTLQGAQNTGELFF	TGTGCCAGCACTCTTCAGGGGGCGCAGAACACCGGGGAGCTGTTTTTT
TRBV5-1	TRBD2	NA	TRBJ2-2	CASSLAEGGGTGELFF	TGCGCCAGCAGCTTGGCCGAGGGCGGGGGCACCGGGGAGCTGTTTTTT